The source of this T cell receptor beta chain is a study of OX40 agonist ivuxolimab in advanced cancers. This clone was found a few times. An end of the junction does not agree with germline; a read error may underlie this. The data were produced by immunoSEQ multiplex PCR, yet TCRdb's version contains in-frame clones alone and is incomplete. The sample carries 60,000 to 100,000 clones, roughly 80% recorded once. The germline CDR1 and CDR2 sequences are SSHAT and FNYEAQ (reference sequence). The CDR3 length is 13 residues. The specimen was CD4+ or CD8+ T cells sorted from blood, collected in a trial of the OX40 agonist ivuxolimab. The source of this sequence is an adult with an advanced solid tumor such as melanoma, head and neck, liver or kidney cancer. This chain connects TRBV7-7 to TRBJ1-1; D remains ambiguous. For the CDR3, the DNA is TGTGCTAGCAGCTTAGATCTGAACACTGAAGCTTTCTTT. Encoded protein: CASSLDLNTEAFF.